This T cell receptor (beta chain) was obtained from a study of human T cells and chemical hapten exposure. The overall study: The sensitizing agent was 2% DPC, placed on 2 cm by 2 cm of upper inner arm skin. Per-sample TCR yield variability stemmed mainly from small pooled library volume differences.

Details on this clonotype: Its target is not known.

Unique molecular identifiers were attached to individual cDNA molecules during library preparation. TCRdb fed the RACE reads into MiXCR, producing one record per CDR3 protein. The data hold roughly 94,000 distinct CDR3 sequences, with 7% to 10% observed a single time. Specified time point: patch test 2, 6 weeks after DPC sensitization. Treatment described: therapeutic diphenylcyclopropenone sensitization with weekly scalp DPC. Study findings and constraints: Sensitization with DPC brought no change to TCRs above 1 in 1000 in frequency.

The sample here was whole blood, taken in connection with sensitization to the hapten diphenylcyclopropenone (DPC). The sequence came from a middle-aged woman with alopecia areata. Some clones in this sample may be carry-over from other donors' samples.

The CDR3 spells CSARKRDTQYF. DNA of the CDR3: TGCAGTGCCAGAAAAAGAGATACGCAGTATTTT. The chain recombines TRBV20-1 with TRBJ2-3; D call uncertain. In germline, CDR1 is DFQATT, CDR2 SNEGSKA (reference sequence). This CDR3 contains 11 residues. The V end was cut by 6 bases, the J end by 5 bases, with 9 bases between.